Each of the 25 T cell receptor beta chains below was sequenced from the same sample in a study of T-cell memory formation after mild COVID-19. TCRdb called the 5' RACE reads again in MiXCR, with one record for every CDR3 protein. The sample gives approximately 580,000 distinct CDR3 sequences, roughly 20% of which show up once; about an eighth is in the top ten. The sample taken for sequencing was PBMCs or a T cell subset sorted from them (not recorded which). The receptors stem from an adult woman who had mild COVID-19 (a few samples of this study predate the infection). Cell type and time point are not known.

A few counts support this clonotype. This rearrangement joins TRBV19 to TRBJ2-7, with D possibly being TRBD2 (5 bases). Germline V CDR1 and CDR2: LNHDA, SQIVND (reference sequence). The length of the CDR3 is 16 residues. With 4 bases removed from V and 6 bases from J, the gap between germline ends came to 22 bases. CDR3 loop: CASSTLFGVSLSEQYF. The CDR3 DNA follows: TGTGCCAGTAGTACCCTCTTCGGGGTTAGTCTCTCCGAGCAGTACTTC.

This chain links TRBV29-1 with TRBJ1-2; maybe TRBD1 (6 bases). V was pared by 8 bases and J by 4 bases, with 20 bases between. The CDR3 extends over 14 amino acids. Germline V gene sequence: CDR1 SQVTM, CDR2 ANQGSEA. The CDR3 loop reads CSCEGQRSGYGYTF. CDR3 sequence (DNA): TGCAGCTGCGAAGGACAGAGGAGTGGCTATGGCTACACCTTC.

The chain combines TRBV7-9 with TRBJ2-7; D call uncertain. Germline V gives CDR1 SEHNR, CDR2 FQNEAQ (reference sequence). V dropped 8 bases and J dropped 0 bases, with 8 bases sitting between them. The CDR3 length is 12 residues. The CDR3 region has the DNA TGTGCCAGCGTTGGTATCTCCTACGAGCAGTACTTC. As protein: CASVGISYEQYF.

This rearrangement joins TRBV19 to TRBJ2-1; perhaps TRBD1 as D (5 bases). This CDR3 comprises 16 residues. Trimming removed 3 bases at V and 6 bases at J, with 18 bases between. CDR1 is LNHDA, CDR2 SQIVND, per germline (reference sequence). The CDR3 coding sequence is TGTGCCAGTAGTATCGGATTGCGCAGGGTAGGCAATGAGCAGTTCTTC. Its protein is CASSIGLRRVGNEQFF.

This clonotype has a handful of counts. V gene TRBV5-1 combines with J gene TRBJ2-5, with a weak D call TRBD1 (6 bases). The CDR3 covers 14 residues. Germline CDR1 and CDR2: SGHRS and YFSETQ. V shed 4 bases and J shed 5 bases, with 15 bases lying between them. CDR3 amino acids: CASSGQGHRETQYF. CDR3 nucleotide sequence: TGCGCCAGCAGCGGGCAGGGACACAGGGAGACCCAGTACTTC.

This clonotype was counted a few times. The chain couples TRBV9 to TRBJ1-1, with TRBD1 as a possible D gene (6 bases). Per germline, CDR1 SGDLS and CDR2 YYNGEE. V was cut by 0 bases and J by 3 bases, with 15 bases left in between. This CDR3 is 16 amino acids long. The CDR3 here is CASSVEGGALDTEAFF. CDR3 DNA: TGTGCCAGCAGCGTAGAGGGGGGGGCGCTGGACACTGAAGCTTTCTTT.

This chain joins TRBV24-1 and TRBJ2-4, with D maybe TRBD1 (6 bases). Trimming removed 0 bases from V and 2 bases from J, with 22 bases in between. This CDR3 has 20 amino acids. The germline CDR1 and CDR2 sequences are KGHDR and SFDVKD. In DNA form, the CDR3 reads TGTGCCACCAGTGATTTGGACAGGCCACTTAGAGATTGGACCAAAAACATTCAGTACTTC. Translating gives CATSDLDRPLRDWTKNIQYF.

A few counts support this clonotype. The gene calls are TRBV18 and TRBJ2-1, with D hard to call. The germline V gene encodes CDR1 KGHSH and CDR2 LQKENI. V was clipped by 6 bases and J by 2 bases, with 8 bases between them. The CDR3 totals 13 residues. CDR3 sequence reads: CASSVAAYNEQFF. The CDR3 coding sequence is TGTGCCAGCTCCGTCGCGGCCTACAATGAGCAGTTCTTC.

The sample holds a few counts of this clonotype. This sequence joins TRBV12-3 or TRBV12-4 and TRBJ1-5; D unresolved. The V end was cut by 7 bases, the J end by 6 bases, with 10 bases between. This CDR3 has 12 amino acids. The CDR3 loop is CASTDLVQPQHF. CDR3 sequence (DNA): TGTGCCAGCACAGATCTCGTTCAGCCCCAGCATTTT.

As DNA, the CDR3 is TGCAGTGCTAGAGCGGGACTAGCGGGAGGGAGCTCCTACAATGAGCAGTTCTTC. This gives the protein CSARAGLAGGSSYNEQFF. The chain is built from TRBV20-1 and TRBJ2-1; 16 positions match TRBD2. Germline CDR1 and CDR2: DFQATT and SNEGSKA (reference sequence). With V trimmed by 1 base and J by 0 bases, 3 bases remained unmatched. This CDR3 has 18 residues.

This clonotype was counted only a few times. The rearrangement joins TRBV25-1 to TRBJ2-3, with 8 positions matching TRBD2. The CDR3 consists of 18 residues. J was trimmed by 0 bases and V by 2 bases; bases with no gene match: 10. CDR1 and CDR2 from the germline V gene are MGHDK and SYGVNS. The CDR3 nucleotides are TGTGCCAGCAGTGAACCCCCCTTAGCGGGACTGAGCACAGATACGCAGTATTTT. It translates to CASSEPPLAGLSTDTQYF. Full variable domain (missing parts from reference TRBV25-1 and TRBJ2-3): EADIYQTPRYLVIGTGKKITLECSQTMGHDKMYWYQQDPGMELHLIHYSYGVNSTEKGDLSSESTVSRIRTEHFPLTLESARPSHTSQYLCASSEPPLAGLSTDTQYFGPGTRLTVL.

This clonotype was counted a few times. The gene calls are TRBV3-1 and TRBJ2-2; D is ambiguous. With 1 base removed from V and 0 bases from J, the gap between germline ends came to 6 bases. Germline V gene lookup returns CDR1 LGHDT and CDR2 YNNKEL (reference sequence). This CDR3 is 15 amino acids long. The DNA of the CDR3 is TGTGCCAGCAGCCAAGTTGGGGCGAACACCGGGGAGCTGTTTTTT. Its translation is CASSQVGANTGELFF.

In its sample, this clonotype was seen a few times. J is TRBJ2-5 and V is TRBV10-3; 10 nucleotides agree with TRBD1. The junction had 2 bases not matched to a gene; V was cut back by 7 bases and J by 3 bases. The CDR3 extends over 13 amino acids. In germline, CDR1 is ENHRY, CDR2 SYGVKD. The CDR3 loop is CAIMDRGKETQYF. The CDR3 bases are TGTGCCATCATGGACAGGGGGAAAGAGACCCAGTACTTC.

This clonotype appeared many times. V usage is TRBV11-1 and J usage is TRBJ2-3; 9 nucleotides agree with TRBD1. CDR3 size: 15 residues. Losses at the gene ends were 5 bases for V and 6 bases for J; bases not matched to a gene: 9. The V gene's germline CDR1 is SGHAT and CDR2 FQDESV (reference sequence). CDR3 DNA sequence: TGTGCCAGCAGCCCGGACAGGGGAGCGCCTGATACGCAGTATTTT. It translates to CASSPDRGAPDTQYF.

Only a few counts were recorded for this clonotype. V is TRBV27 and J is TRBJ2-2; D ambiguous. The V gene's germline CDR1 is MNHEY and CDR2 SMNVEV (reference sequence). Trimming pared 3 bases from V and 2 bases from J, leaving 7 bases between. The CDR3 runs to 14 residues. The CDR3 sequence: CASSFSPNTGELFF. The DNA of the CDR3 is TGTGCCAGCAGTTTTAGCCCTAACACCGGGGAGCTGTTTTTT.

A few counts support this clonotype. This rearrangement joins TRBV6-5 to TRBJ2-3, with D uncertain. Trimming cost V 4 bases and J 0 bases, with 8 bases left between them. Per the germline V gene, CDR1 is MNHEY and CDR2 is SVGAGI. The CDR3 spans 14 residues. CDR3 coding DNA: TGTGCCAGCAGTTGGCGGCCTAGCACAGATACGCAGTATTTT. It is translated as CASSWRPSTDTQYF.

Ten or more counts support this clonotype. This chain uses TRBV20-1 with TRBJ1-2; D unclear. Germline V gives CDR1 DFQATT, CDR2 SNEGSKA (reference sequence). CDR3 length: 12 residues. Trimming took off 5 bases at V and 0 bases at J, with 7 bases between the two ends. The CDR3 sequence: CSAPSTNYGYTF. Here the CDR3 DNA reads TGCAGTGCTCCGTCCACTAACTATGGCTACACCTTC.

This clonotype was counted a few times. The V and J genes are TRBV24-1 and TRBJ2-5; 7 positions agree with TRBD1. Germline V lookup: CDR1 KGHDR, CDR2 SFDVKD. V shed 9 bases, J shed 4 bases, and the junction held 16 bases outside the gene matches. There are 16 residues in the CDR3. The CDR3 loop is CATGIAMTGSGETQYF. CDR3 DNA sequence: TGTGCCACCGGGATCGCGATGACAGGGAGCGGAGAGACCCAGTACTTC.

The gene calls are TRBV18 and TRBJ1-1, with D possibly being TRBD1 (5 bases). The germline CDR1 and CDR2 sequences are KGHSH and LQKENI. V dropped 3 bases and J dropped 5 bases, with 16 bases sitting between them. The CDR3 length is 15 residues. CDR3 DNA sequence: TGTGCCAGCTCACCGGGACGGGGATTGTGGACTGAAGCTTTCTTT. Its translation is CASSPGRGLWTEAFF.

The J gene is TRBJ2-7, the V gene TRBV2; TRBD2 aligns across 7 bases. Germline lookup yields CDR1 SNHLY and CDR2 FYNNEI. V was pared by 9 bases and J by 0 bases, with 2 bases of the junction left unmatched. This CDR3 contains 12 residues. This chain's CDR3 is CASGGDSYEQYF. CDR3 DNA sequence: TGTGCCAGTGGGGGGGACTCCTACGAGCAGTACTTC.

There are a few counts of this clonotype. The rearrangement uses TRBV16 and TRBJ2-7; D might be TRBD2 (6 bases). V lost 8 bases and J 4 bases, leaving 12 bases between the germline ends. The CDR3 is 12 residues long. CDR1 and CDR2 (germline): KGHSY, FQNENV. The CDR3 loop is CASARGTYEQYF. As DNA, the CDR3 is TGTGCCAGCGCTAGAGGGACTTACGAGCAGTACTTC.

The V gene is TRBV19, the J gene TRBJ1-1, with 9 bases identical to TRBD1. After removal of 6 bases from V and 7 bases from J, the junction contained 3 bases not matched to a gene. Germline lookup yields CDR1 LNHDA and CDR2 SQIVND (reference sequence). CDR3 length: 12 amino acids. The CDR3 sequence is CASSRDRVEAFF. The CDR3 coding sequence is TGTGCCAGTAGCAGGGACAGGGTTGAAGCTTTCTTT.

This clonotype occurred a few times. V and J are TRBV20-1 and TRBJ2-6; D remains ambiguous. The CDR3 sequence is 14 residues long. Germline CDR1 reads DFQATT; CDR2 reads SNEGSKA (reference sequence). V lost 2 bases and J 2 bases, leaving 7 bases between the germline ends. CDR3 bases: TGCAGTGCTAGAAAGGATCCTGGGGCCAACGTCCTGACTTTC. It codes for CSARKDPGANVLTF.

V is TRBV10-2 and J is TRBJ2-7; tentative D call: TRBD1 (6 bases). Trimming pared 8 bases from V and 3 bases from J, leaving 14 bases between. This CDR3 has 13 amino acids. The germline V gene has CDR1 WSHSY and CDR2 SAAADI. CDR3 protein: CASLRDTGYEQYF. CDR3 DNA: TGCGCCAGCTTACGGGACACCGGCTACGAGCAGTACTTC.

CDR3 residues: CASSQDLGGSAYEQYF. The CDR3 nucleotides read TGCGCCAGCAGCCAAGATTTGGGCGGGAGTGCCTACGAGCAGTACTTC. The J gene is TRBJ2-7, the V gene TRBV4-3; 7 nucleotides line up with TRBD2. The ends lost 0 bases at V and 2 bases at J; junction bases unmatched: 7. This CDR3 is built from 16 residues. Per the germline V gene, CDR1 is LGHNA and CDR2 is YSLEER.